Listed below are T cell receptor beta chains from one sample, sequenced in a study of CD8 T cells in ankylosing spondylitis. Via MiXCR, TCRdb re-called the 5' RACE reads, giving one row per CDR3 protein. The data hold some 300,000 distinct CDR3 sequences, with less than 25% observed a single time. The sequencing input was blood, either unsorted or a sorted T cell fraction (not recorded which). These receptors all stem from a female donor with ankylosing spondylitis or in good health (not recorded which). CDR3s include the opening cysteine and the closing phenylalanine or tryptophan. The D gene is left open where the match is weak. Expanded clones are given a class, and other clones once, few, many or no size at all.

. few TRBJ1-6 TRBV6-5 CASSHQRPSSYNSPLHF TGTGCCAGCAGTCACCAGAGGCCTAGCTCCTATAATTCACCCCTCCACTTT
. few TRBJ1-5 TRBV15 CATSREKGKNQPQHF TGTGCCACCAGCAGAGAGAAGGGAAAAAATCAGCCCCAGCATTTT
. . TRBJ1-6 TRBV6-5 CASSYSGPWNSPLHF TGTGCCAGCAGTTACTCGGGTCCCTGGAATTCACCCCTCCACTTT
. few TRBJ2-4 TRBV28 CASSGSRTENIQYF TGTGCCAGCAGTGGGTCGAGGACAGAAAACATTCAGTACTTC
TRBD2 . TRBJ2-3 TRBV18 CASSPRQAGEIHTDTQYF TGTGCCAGCTCACCCCGCCAGGCGGGAGAAATTCATACAGATACGCAGTATTTT
TRBD2 . TRBJ2-1 TRBV7-2 CASSPSGRFGEQFF TGTGCCAGCAGCCCGAGCGGGAGGTTCGGGGAGCAGTTCTTC
TRBD1 . TRBJ1-2 TRBV5-1 CASSGIGTGVDGYTF TGCGCCAGCAGCGGAATCGGGACAGGGGTAGATGGCTACACCTTC
. few TRBJ2-7 TRBV7-2 CASSLDGTFREQYF TGTGCCAGCAGCTTAGACGGGACCTTTAGGGAGCAGTACTTC
. few TRBJ2-2 TRBV20-1 CSARKGGTGELFF TGCAGTGCTAGGAAGGGGGGGACCGGGGAGCTGTTTTTT
. . TRBJ2-3 TRBV6-7 CASSYSRREERSTDTQYF TGTGCCAGCAGTTACTCGAGGCGAGAGGAGCGGAGCACAGATACGCAGTATTTT
TRBD2 . TRBJ2-1 TRBV27 CASRTPGLAVEFF TGTGCCAGCAGGACCCCGGGACTAGCGGTAGAGTTCTTC
. many TRBJ2-5 TRBV6-2/TRBV6-3 CASSYQKETQYF TGTGCCAGCAGTTATCAGAAAGAGACCCAGTACTTC
. few TRBJ2-7 TRBV28 CASSAPGKRLYEQYF TGTGCCAGCAGTGCGCCGGGAAAGCGGCTGTACGAGCAGTACTTC
. . TRBJ2-3 TRBV20-1 CSARDLASFSTDTQYF TGCAGTGCTAGAGATCTGGCTAGCTTCAGCACAGATACGCAGTATTTT
. few TRBJ2-1 TRBV6-1 CASSRTDHNEQFF TGTGCCAGCAGTCGGACAGATCACAATGAGCAGTTCTTC
. . TRBJ1-5 TRBV15 CATSRDDRPQHF TGTGCCACCAGCAGAGACGACAGGCCCCAGCATTTT
. . TRBJ1-5 TRBV20-1 CSATVGRVNQPQHF TGCAGTGCTACTGTTGGGCGGGTCAATCAGCCCCAGCATTTT
TRBD1 many TRBJ1-2 TRBV6-6 CASSFRTGHGYTF TGTGCCAGCAGTTTCCGGACAGGGCATGGCTACACCTTC
. . TRBJ2-3 TRBV7-9 CASSPRDSLNTQYF TGTGCCAGCAGCCCACGGGACTCCTTGAATACGCAGTATTTT
TRBD2 few TRBJ2-1 TRBV20-1 CSASGPGGWDEQFF TGCAGTGCTAGTGGGCCGGGAGGGTGGGATGAGCAGTTCTTC
. few TRBJ2-1 TRBV6-1 CASSERRAGLSNEQFF TGTGCCAGCAGTGAAAGGAGAGCGGGTCTTTCCAATGAGCAGTTCTTC
. . TRBJ2-2 TRBV9 CASSRALKAGELFF TGTGCCAGCAGCCGGGCCTTGAAGGCCGGGGAGCTGTTTTTT
. many TRBJ1-2 TRBV10-3 CAISEGREDGYTF TGTGCCATCAGTGAGGGCAGGGAAGATGGCTACACCTTC
TRBD1 few TRBJ2-7 TRBV6-2/TRBV6-3 CASRRTGATYEQYF TGTGCCAGCAGGCGGACAGGGGCAACCTACGAGCAGTACTTC
. few TRBJ2-7 TRBV11-2 CASRQTGLSYEQYF TGTGCCAGCAGACAAACAGGGCTGAGCTACGAGCAGTACTTC
. . TRBJ2-5 TRBV7-3 CASSLRTGVQETQYF TGTGCCAGCAGCTTAAGAACAGGAGTCCAAGAGACCCAGTACTTC
TRBD1 . TRBJ2-4 TRBV30 CAWRPTGGKNIQYF TGTGCCTGGAGGCCAACAGGGGGCAAAAACATTCAGTACTTC
. few TRBJ2-2 TRBV7-6 CASSFGRGSRTGELFF TGTGCCAGCAGCTTCGGAAGGGGGTCGAGGACCGGGGAGCTGTTTTTT
TRBD2 . TRBJ2-1 TRBV12-3/TRBV12-4 CASSWTSGRGNEQFF TGTGCCAGCAGCTGGACTAGCGGGAGGGGGAATGAGCAGTTCTTC
. . TRBJ2-7 TRBV4-3 CASSQEAGRSYEQYF TGCGCCAGCAGCCAAGAGGCAGGGAGATCCTACGAGCAGTACTTC
TRBD2 . TRBJ2-5 TRBV7-6 CASSLGTRGWGETQYF TGTGCCAGCAGCTTAGGGACTAGAGGGTGGGGGGAGACCCAGTACTTC
. . TRBJ2-3 TRBV2 CASRPPGLRVGGNTQYF TGTGCCAGCCGACCCCCGGGACTTAGGGTGGGTGGAAATACGCAGTATTTT
. few TRBJ2-4 TRBV2 CASSGGSQNIQYF TGTGCCAGCAGTGGGGGGAGCCAAAACATTCAGTACTTC
TRBD1 few TRBJ1-1 TRBV6-5 CASRLTDRGITEAFF TGTGCCAGCAGATTAACCGACAGGGGTATTACTGAAGCTTTCTTT
TRBD2 few TRBJ2-1 TRBV29-1 CSVDPLAGGSNEQFF TGCAGCGTGGATCCTCTAGCGGGAGGATCCAATGAGCAGTTCTTC